Listed here are 25 T cell receptor beta chains from one sample, sequenced in a study of beta chain features in type 1 diabetes. The authors reverse transcribed all of the isolated RNA, so sequencing captured expressed TCRB transcripts. Using immunoSEQ multiplex PCR, the repertoire was profiled, and TCRdb retains in-frame clones only, with some absent. The table lists 900,000 or so clones, roughly a sixth of them singletons. Sequencing was done on a sample of naive CD4+ T cells from blood. These receptors came from a young woman in good health.

The chain couples TRBV27 to TRBJ1-4; D gene uncertain. V lost 3 bases, J lost 5 bases, and 10 bases lay in between. The CDR3 extends over 14 amino acids. CDR1 and CDR2 (germline): MNHEY, SMNVEV (reference sequence). The CDR3 sequence: CASSLLWGNEKLFF. DNA for the CDR3: TGTGCCAGCAGTTTGCTTTGGGGAAATGAAAAACTGTTTTTT.

This clone was counted only a few times. J is TRBJ1-3 and V is TRBV5-1, with TRBD1 as a possible D gene (6 bases). Trimming took 2 bases from V and 1 from J, leaving 13 bases between them. The CDR3 is made up of 16 amino acids. Looked up from germline, CDR1 is SGHRS and CDR2 is YFSETQ. CDR3 residues: CASSFQGYSSGNTIYF. For the CDR3, the DNA is TGCGCCAGCAGCTTTCAGGGGTACTCATCTGGAAACACCATATATTTT.

The rearrangement joins TRBV20-1 to TRBJ2-5; no clear D. Deletions cut 3 bases from V and 1 base from J, with 3 bases between. The CDR3 is 11 amino acids. Germline CDR1 reads DFQATT; CDR2 reads SNEGSKA (reference sequence). The CDR3 DNA reads as TGCAGTGCTAGGACCCAAGAGACCCAGTACTTC. Translation: CSARTQETQYF.

This clone was observed a few times. CDR3 DNA sequence: TGTGCCAGCAGCCCGGGGGGGACTAGCGGGAGCGGAGAGACCCAGTACTTC. Protein sequence: CASSPGGTSGSGETQYF. V is TRBV7-2 and J is TRBJ2-5, with 14 positions matching TRBD2. From germline, CDR1 is SGHTA and CDR2 FQGNSA. J lost 4 bases, V lost 5 bases, and 9 bases had no gene match. The CDR3 sequence is 17 residues long. The full variable domain, its missing parts supplied by reference TRBV7-2 and TRBJ2-5, is GAGVSQSPSNKVTEKGKDVELRCDPISGHTALYWYRQSLGQGLEFLIYFQGNSAPDKSGLPSDRFSAERTGGSVSTLTIQRTQQEDSAVYLCASSPGGTSGSGETQYFGPGTRLLVL.

This clone was counted a few times. The V and J genes are TRBV10-2 and TRBJ1-1; possibly TRBD1 for D (5 bases). The CDR3 is 13 residues long. Deletions cut 8 bases from V and 1 base from J, with 11 bases between. Germline CDR1 is WSHSY and CDR2 is SAAADI. DNA for the CDR3: TGCGCCAGCCGGGACTCAGCGAACACTGAAGCTTTCTTT. Protein sequence: CASRDSANTEAFF.

For the CDR3, the DNA is TGTGCCAGCAGCTTAGACGGGAGCGCAGATACGCAGTATTTT. Its protein is CASSLDGSADTQYF. This rearrangement joins TRBV7-2 to TRBJ2-3, with TRBD2 as a possible D gene (6 bases). Trimming left V 1 base short and J 4 bases short, with 9 bases between. The CDR3 runs to 14 residues. From germline, CDR1 is SGHTA and CDR2 FQGNSA. Looking up the rest from reference TRBV7-2 and TRBJ2-3 gives the full variable domain: GAGVSQSPSNKVTEKGKDVELRCDPISGHTALYWYRQSLGQGLEFLIYFQGNSAPDKSGLPSDRFSAERTGGSVSTLTIQRTQQEDSAVYLCASSLDGSADTQYFGPGTRLTVL.

A few counts support this clone. Within the sample, other DNA sequences also encode this same CDR3. V is TRBV18 and J is TRBJ2-1, with D unclear. This CDR3 is built from 12 residues. Germline CDR1 is KGHSH and CDR2 is LQKENI. Trimming removed 0 bases from V and 7 bases from J, with 4 bases in between. Here the CDR3 reads CASSPPSNEQFF. The CDR3 DNA sequence: TGTGCCAGCTCACCACCGAGTAATGAGCAGTTCTTC. Full variable domain (outside the CDR3, taken from reference TRBV18 and TRBJ2-1): NAGVMQNPRHLVRRRGQEARLRCSPMKGHSHVYWYRQLPEEGLKFMVYLQKENIIDESGMPKERFSAEFPKEGPSILRIQQVVRGDSAAYFCASSPPSNEQFFGPGTRLTVL.

This clone was picked up a small number of times. The chain links TRBV7-2 to TRBJ2-1; 8 nucleotides match TRBD1. Germline V gene data show CDR1 as SGHTA and CDR2 as FQGNSA. V trimming: 5 bases; J trimming: 3 bases; junction bases outside the gene matches: 9. The CDR3 runs to 16 residues. CDR3 residues: CASSPWTGLSYNEQFF. CDR3 coding DNA: TGTGCCAGCAGCCCCTGGACAGGGTTAAGCTACAATGAGCAGTTCTTC.

This clone was seen only once. The chain joins TRBV7-8 to TRBJ2-5, with 12 bases lining up with TRBD1. The germline V gene has CDR1 SGHVS and CDR2 FQNEAQ. The J segment lost 4 bases and the V segment lost 5 bases, leaving 14 bases of the junction unmatched. This CDR3 has 18 amino acids. Written as DNA, the CDR3 is TGTGCCAGCAGCGGAGGGAGGGACAGGGGGCTCTCTGGAGAGACCCAGTACTTC. It specifies CASSGGRDRGLSGETQYF.

The V gene is TRBV7-9, the J gene TRBJ2-1; perhaps TRBD2 as D (5 bases). V was pared by 5 bases and J by 6 bases, with 14 bases between. This CDR3 contains 14 residues. CDR1 is SEHNR, CDR2 FQNEAQ, per germline (reference sequence). CDR3: CASSRVQDSNEQFF. The CDR3 DNA sequence: TGTGCCAGCAGCAGGGTTCAGGACTCCAATGAGCAGTTCTTC.

This clone appeared a few times. The chain couples TRBV18 to TRBJ2-1; the D is unclear. CDR3 length: 15 residues. Trimming removed 8 bases at V and 0 bases at J, with 14 bases between. The germline V gene encodes CDR1 KGHSH and CDR2 LQKENI. Here the CDR3 DNA reads TGTGCCAGCGGAGTGGGAACAAACTCCTACAATGAGCAGTTCTTC. It specifies CASGVGTNSYNEQFF.

This clone has just a few counts. V gene TRBV23-1 combines with J gene TRBJ2-3; 9 bases are a match to TRBD2. TRBV23-1 is assigned to the ORF class and has an uncertain function. CDR3 length equals 19 residues. Trimming cost V 0 bases and J 0 bases; bases outside gene matches: 10. Here the CDR3 reads CASSQSASGNDASTDTQYF. The CDR3, as DNA: TGCGCCAGCAGTCAATCTGCTAGCGGGAACGATGCTAGCACAGATACGCAGTATTTT.

This clone was seen more than once but under ten times. V is TRBV7-9 and J is TRBJ2-1; D call uncertain. CDR1 is SEHNR and CDR2 is FQNEAQ in the germline V gene (reference sequence). The CDR3 loop spans 13 amino acids. The V and J ends lost 5 bases and 10 bases respectively, with 15 bases between them. CDR3 residues: CASSLRGTWEQFF. The DNA for the CDR3 is TGTGCCAGCAGCCTCCGTGGCACTTGGGAGCAGTTCTTC.

This chain joins TRBV29-1 and TRBJ1-5; TRBD1 agrees at 7 bases. This CDR3 spans 14 amino acids. Losses at the gene ends were 7 bases for V and 4 bases for J; bases not matched to a gene: 10. The germline V gene has CDR1 SQVTM and CDR2 ANQGSEA. The CDR3 DNA sequence: TGCAGCGCTTCAACAGGGGTACAAAATCAGCCCCAGCATTTT. This sequence encodes CSASTGVQNQPQHF.

This sequence joins TRBV7-2 and TRBJ1-5, with TRBD1 identical over 9 bases. The CDR3 is made up of 16 amino acids. Germline trimming cut 4 bases from V and 0 bases from J; bases unmatched to any gene: 4. Germline-derived CDR1 and CDR2 are SGHTA and FQGNSA. CDR3 protein: CASSSRQGGSNQPQHF. In DNA, the CDR3 is TGTGCCAGCAGCTCCAGACAGGGGGGTAGCAATCAGCCCCAGCATTTT.

This clone was recorded a few times. This chain connects TRBV7-2 to TRBJ2-3, with 10 bases lining up with TRBD2. V trimming: 3 bases; J trimming: 5 bases; junction bases outside the gene matches: 5. There are 15 residues in the CDR3. The V gene's germline CDR1 is SGHTA and CDR2 FQGNSA. The CDR3, as DNA: TGTGCCAGCAGCTTCAGCGGGAGGGCCATAGATACGCAGTATTTT. Translated: CASSFSGRAIDTQYF. Full variable domain (missing parts from reference TRBV7-2 and TRBJ2-3): GAGVSQSPSNKVTEKGKDVELRCDPISGHTALYWYRQSLGQGLEFLIYFQGNSAPDKSGLPSDRFSAERTGGSVSTLTIQRTQQEDSAVYLCASSFSGRAIDTQYFGPGTRLTVL.

Regarding this clone: An end of the junction does not agree with germline; a read error may underlie this. The chain recombines TRBV14 with TRBJ1-5; perhaps TRBD1 as D (6 bases). Germline assignment: CDR1 SGHDN and CDR2 FVKESK. This CDR3 contains 18 residues. CDR3 loop: CASSQTPRGYPSNQPRHF. The DNA for the CDR3 is TGTGCCAGCAGCCAAACCCCTAGGGGGTATCCTAGCAATCAGCCCCGGCATTTT.

This clone came up a few times. This chain links TRBV9 with TRBJ1-3; 7 bases are a match to TRBD1. The CDR3 runs 15 residues. Germline values: CDR1 SGDLS, CDR2 YYNGEE. With 0 bases clipped from V and 7 bases from J, the junction kept 7 bases outside the gene matches. The CDR3 spells CASSVGQGPGNTIYF. CDR3 nucleotide sequence: TGTGCCAGCAGCGTAGGACAGGGCCCCGGGAACACCATATATTTT.

The rearrangement uses TRBV19 and TRBJ2-1; 7 positions agree with TRBD1. Germline lookup yields CDR1 LNHDA and CDR2 SQIVND (reference sequence). This CDR3 is built from 14 residues. J gave up 10 bases and V 2 bases, and 8 bases lay outside the gene matches. CDR3: CASSIKKGGREQFF. The CDR3 DNA follows: TGTGCCAGTAGTATAAAAAAAGGGGGCCGGGAGCAGTTCTTC.

This clone was counted only a few times. V gene TRBV11-2 combines with J gene TRBJ2-3; D is perhaps TRBD1 (5 bases). The CDR3 contains 13 residues. Germline V CDR1 and CDR2: SGHAT, FQNNGV. The ends were cut back, 1 base at V and 4 bases at J, with 6 bases in the middle. The CDR3 DNA sequence: TGTGCCAGCAGCTTAGGGACACCAGATACGCAGTATTTT. Its protein product is CASSLGTPDTQYF.

This clone was seen a few times. The identical CDR3 is also encoded by other nucleotide sequences in the sample. The chain recombines TRBV7-2 with TRBJ2-5; D gene uncertain. The germline V gene has CDR1 SGHTA and CDR2 FQGNSA. Trimming cost V 1 base and J 5 bases, with 5 bases left between them. The length of the CDR3 is 12 residues. Here the CDR3 reads CASSLGWETQYF. CDR3 nucleotide sequence: TGTGCCAGCAGCTTAGGGTGGGAGACCCAGTACTTC.

This rearrangement joins TRBV2 to TRBJ2-1, with 14 bases that match TRBD2. CDR3 length: 16 amino acids. The germline gives CDR1 SNHLY, CDR2 FYNNEI. V lost 9 bases and J lost 7; bases outside the gene matches: 11. The CDR3 coding sequence is TGTGCCAGTGCTAACGAGGGACTAGCGGGAGCTAATGAGCAGTTCTTC. Its translation: CASANEGLAGANEQFF.

The rearrangement links TRBV27 to TRBJ2-7, with unresolved D. V dropped 6 bases and J dropped 1 base, with 7 bases sitting between them. The CDR3 loop spans 12 amino acids. Germline-derived CDR1 and CDR2 are MNHEY and SMNVEV (reference sequence). The CDR3 nucleotides read TGTGCCAGCAGCTCAGCATCCTACGAGCAGTACTTC. Its protein product is CASSSASYEQYF.

V usage is TRBV5-1 and J usage is TRBJ2-1; no reliable D call. CDR1 is SGHRS, CDR2 YFSETQ, per germline. V lost 5 bases to trimming and J lost 0 bases, with 12 bases between them. This CDR3 has 15 amino acids. In DNA, the CDR3 is TGCGCCAGCAGGTTCGGCCTGAGCTCCTACAATGAGCAGTTCTTC. It yields the protein CASRFGLSSYNEQFF. Drawing the rest from reference TRBV5-1 and TRBJ2-1, the complete variable domain is KAGVTQTPRYLIKTRGQQVTLSCSPISGHRSVSWYQQTPGQGLQFLFEYFSETQRNKGNFPGRFSGRQFSNSRSEMNVSTLELGDSALYLCASRFGLSSYNEQFFGPGTRLTVL.

This chain links TRBV28 with TRBJ2-7, with D uncertain. This CDR3 has 12 amino acids. The V end lost 4 bases, the J end lost 6 bases, and 10 bases lay between the germline ends. Germline V gene data show CDR1 as MDHEN and CDR2 as SYDVKM. Here the CDR3 reads CASSSPLGEQYF. CDR3 sequence (DNA): TGTGCCAGCAGTTCCCCCCTGGGCGAGCAGTACTTC.